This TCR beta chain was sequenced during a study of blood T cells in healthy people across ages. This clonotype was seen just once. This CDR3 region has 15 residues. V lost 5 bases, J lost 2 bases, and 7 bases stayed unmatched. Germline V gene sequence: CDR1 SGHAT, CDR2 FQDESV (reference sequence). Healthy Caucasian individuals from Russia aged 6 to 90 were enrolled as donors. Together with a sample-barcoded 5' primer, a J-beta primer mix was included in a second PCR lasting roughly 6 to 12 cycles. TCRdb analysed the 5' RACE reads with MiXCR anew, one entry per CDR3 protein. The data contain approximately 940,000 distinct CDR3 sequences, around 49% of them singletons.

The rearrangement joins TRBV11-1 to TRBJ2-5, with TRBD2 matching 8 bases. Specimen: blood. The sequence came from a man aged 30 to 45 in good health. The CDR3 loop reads CASSASGPLQETQYF. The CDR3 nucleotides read TGTGCCAGCAGCGCTAGCGGGCCCCTTCAAGAGACCCAGTACTTC.